This is a list of T cell receptor beta chains from one sample in a study of cytotoxic CD8 clonotypes in ibrutinib-treated CLL. Sequencing used immunoSEQ multiplex PCR; TCRdb keeps in-frame clones, though not all of them. The sample lists under 200,000 clones; roughly 77% were seen once. This specimen consisted of PBMCs, obtained after 12 months of ibrutinib treatment. These receptors were taken from a human donor with chronic lymphocytic leukemia. CDR3s include the opening cysteine and the closing phenylalanine or tryptophan. Fields, in order: clone size, V gene, J gene, CDR3 protein. Expanded clones get a size class; other rows say once, few or many, or leave the size out.

abundance: -
v_gene: TRBV5-5
j_gene: TRBJ1-2
CDR3aa: CASSPALGQARYGYTF

abundance: -
v_gene: TRBV5-8
j_gene: TRBJ1-2
CDR3aa: CASSGRTGAYGYTF

abundance: once
v_gene: TRBV13
j_gene: TRBJ2-1
CDR3aa: CASSEPSGTSTANEQFF

abundance: -
v_gene: TRBV28
j_gene: TRBJ1-2
CDR3aa: CASRATGGRLTF

abundance: -
v_gene: TRBV7-2
j_gene: TRBJ1-2
CDR3aa: CASSLGQVYGYTF

abundance: -
v_gene: TRBV6-5
j_gene: TRBJ2-3
CDR3aa: CASSTWGSGTDTQYF

abundance: -
v_gene: TRBV9
j_gene: TRBJ1-5
CDR3aa: CASSFYTGGPQHF

abundance: -
v_gene: TRBV4-2
j_gene: TRBJ2-1
CDR3aa: CASSLATAISYNEQFF

abundance: -
v_gene: TRBV2
j_gene: TRBJ2-7
CDR3aa: CASSEGLGYEQYF

abundance: once
v_gene: TRBV9
j_gene: TRBJ2-3
CDR3aa: CASSVGGLSTDTQYF

abundance: -
v_gene: TRBV2
j_gene: TRBJ2-7
CDR3aa: CASRDDRELQYF

abundance: -
v_gene: TRBV28
j_gene: TRBJ2-1
CDR3aa: CASSLGLPLTEGLAYNEQFF

abundance: -
v_gene: TRBV18
j_gene: TRBJ1-2
CDR3aa: CASSGTVKTNYGYTF

abundance: -
v_gene: TRBV29-1
j_gene: TRBJ1-1
CDR3aa: CSVVWRFLAEAFF

abundance: -
v_gene: TRBV18
j_gene: TRBJ1-6
CDR3aa: CASSPGDSLNSPLHF

abundance: -
v_gene: TRBV6-6
j_gene: TRBJ1-3
CDR3aa: CASSELQSDGNTIYF

abundance: -
v_gene: TRBV7-3
j_gene: TRBJ2-1
CDR3aa: CASSLPPYNEQFF

abundance: -
v_gene: TRBV6-5
j_gene: TRBJ2-7
CDR3aa: CAIKGQSYEQYF

abundance: -
v_gene: TRBV27
j_gene: TRBJ2-7
CDR3aa: CASSYFSRGMALYEQYF

abundance: -
v_gene: TRBV28
j_gene: -
CDR3aa: CASSLSQKSYEQYF

abundance: once
v_gene: TRBV7-2
j_gene: TRBJ1-4
CDR3aa: CASSLLAMDIKLFF

abundance: -
v_gene: TRBV5-4
j_gene: TRBJ2-7
CDR3aa: CASMRTSGERSYEQYF

abundance: -
v_gene: TRBV11-2
j_gene: -
CDR3aa: CASTGLAGEYEQYF

abundance: medium-sized
v_gene: TRBV29-1
j_gene: TRBJ1-1
CDR3aa: CSVVPYLTSGSRTEAFF

abundance: few
v_gene: TRBV4-3
j_gene: TRBJ1-3
CDR3aa: CASSPASGNTIYF

abundance: -
v_gene: TRBV27
j_gene: TRBJ1-1
CDR3aa: CASRGVVYTEAFF

abundance: -
v_gene: TRBV10-3
j_gene: TRBJ1-2
CDR3aa: CAISESGQTDYGYTF

abundance: -
v_gene: TRBV7-9
j_gene: TRBJ2-2
CDR3aa: CASSSTGTSATGELFF

abundance: -
v_gene: TRBV27
j_gene: TRBJ1-5
CDR3aa: CASSLRGQPQHF

abundance: -
v_gene: TRBV7-8
j_gene: TRBJ1-1
CDR3aa: CASSRPGTGNTEAFF

abundance: -
v_gene: TRBV28
j_gene: TRBJ1-3
CDR3aa: CASRPSWGLGNTIYF

abundance: -
v_gene: TRBV5-1
j_gene: TRBJ2-2
CDR3aa: CASRNTGTAKTGELFF

abundance: -
v_gene: TRBV28
j_gene: TRBJ1-1
CDR3aa: CASSFTLTAGLAEAFF

abundance: few
v_gene: TRBV10-3
j_gene: TRBJ2-1
CDR3aa: CAISESLTGGLNEQFF

abundance: -
v_gene: TRBV7-3
j_gene: TRBJ1-2
CDR3aa: CASSLGRETNYGYTF

abundance: -
v_gene: TRBV7-2
j_gene: TRBJ1-5
CDR3aa: CASSLLNQPQHF

abundance: few
v_gene: TRBV2
j_gene: TRBJ1-6
CDR3aa: CASSAGTGEARRSPLHF

abundance: few
v_gene: TRBV7-2
j_gene: TRBJ2-7
CDR3aa: CASSLDVGVQYF

abundance: -
v_gene: TRBV19
j_gene: TRBJ1-5
CDR3aa: CASSIWNSNQPQHF